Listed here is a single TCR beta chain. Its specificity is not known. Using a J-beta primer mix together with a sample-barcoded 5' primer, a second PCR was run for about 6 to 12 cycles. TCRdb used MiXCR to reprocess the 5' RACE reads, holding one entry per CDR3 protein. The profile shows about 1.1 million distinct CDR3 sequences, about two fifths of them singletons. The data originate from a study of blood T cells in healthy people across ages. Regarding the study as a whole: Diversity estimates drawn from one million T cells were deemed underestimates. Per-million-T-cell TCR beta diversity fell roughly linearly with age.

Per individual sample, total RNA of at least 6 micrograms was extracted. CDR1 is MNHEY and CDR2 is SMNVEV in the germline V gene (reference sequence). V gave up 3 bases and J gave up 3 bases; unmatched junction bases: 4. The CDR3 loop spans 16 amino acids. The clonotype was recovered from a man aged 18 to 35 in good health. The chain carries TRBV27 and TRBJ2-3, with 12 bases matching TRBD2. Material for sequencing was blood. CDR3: CASSFTLAGGTDTQYF. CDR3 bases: TGTGCCAGCAGTTTTACCCTAGCGGGGGGGACAGATACGCAGTATTTT.